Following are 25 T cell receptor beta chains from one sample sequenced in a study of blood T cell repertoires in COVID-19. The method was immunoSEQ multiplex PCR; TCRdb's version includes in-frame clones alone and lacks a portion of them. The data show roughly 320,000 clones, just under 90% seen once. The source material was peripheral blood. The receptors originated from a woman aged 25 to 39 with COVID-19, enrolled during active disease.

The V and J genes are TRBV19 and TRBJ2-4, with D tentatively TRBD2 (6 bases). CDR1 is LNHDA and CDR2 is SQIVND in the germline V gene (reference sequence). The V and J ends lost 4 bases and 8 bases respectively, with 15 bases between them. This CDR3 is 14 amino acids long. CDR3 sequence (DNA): TGTGCCAGTAGTAAGGACTCAAGGAGGGACATTCAGTACTTC. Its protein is CASSKDSRRDIQYF.

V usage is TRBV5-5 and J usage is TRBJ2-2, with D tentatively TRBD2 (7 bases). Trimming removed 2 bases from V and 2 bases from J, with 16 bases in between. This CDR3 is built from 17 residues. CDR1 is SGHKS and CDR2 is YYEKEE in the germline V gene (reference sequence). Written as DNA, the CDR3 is TGTGCCAGCAGCTTTATCGCGGGGGCGCTTAACACCGGGGAGCTGTTTTTT. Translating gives CASSFIAGALNTGELFF.

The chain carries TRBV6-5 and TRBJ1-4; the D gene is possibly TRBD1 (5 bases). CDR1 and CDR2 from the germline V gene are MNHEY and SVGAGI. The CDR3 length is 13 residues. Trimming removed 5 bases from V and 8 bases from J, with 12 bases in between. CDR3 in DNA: TGTGCCAGCAGTCGGGGGATAGAGGAAAAACTGTTTTTT. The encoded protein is CASSRGIEEKLFF.

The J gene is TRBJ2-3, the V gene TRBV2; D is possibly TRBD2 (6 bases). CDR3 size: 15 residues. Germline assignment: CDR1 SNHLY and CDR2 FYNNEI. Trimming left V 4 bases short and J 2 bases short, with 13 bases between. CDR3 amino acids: CASSVGRLLTDTQYF. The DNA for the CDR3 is TGTGCCAGCAGTGTGGGGAGGTTACTCACAGATACGCAGTATTTT.

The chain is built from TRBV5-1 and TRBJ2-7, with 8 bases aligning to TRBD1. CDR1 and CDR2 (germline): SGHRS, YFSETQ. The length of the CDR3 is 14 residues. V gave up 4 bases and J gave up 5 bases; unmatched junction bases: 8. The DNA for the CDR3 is TGCGCCAGCAGCGCAAACAGGGGGGAGAACGAGCAGTACTTC. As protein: CASSANRGENEQYF.

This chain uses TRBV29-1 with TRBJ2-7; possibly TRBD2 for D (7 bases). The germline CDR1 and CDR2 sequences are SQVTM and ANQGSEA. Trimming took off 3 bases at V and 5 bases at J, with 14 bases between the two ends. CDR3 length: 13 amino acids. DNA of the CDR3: TGCAGCGTTGATTCGGGGGGCTTCGACGAGCAGTACTTC. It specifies CSVDSGGFDEQYF.

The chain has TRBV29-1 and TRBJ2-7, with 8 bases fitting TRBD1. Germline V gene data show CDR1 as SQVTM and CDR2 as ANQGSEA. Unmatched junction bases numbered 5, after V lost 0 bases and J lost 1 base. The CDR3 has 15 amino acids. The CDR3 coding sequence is TGCAGCGTTGAAGACGCCACAGGGGGGTCCTACGAGCAGTACTTC. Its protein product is CSVEDATGGSYEQYF.

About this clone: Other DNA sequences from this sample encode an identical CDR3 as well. In nucleotides, the CDR3 is TGTGCCAGCAGCGTCGAGGGCGGCACTGAAGCTTTCTTT. This codes for CASSVEGGTEAFF. V gene TRBV9 combines with J gene TRBJ1-1; D gene unclear. The CDR3 spans 13 residues. CDR1 and CDR2 from the germline V gene are SGDLS and YYNGEE. V was clipped by 2 bases and J by 4 bases, with 9 bases between them.

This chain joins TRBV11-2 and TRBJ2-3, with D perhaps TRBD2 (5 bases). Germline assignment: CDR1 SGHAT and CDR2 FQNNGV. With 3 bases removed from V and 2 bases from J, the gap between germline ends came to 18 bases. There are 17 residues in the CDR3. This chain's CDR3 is CASSLGSAGILTDTQYF. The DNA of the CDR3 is TGTGCCAGCAGCTTGGGGAGTGCGGGCATACTCACAGATACGCAGTATTTT.

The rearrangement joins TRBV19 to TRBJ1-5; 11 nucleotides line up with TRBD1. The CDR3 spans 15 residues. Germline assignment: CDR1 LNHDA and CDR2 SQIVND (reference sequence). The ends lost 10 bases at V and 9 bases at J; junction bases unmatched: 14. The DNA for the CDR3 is TGTGCCACTAATCACCGGGACAGGGGGGGTCTGCCCCAGCATTTT. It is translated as CATNHRDRGGLPQHF.

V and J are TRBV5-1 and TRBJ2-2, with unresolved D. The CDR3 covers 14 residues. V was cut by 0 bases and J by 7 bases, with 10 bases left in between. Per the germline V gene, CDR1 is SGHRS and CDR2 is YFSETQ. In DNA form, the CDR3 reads TGCGCCAGCAGCTTGGGTCAAATCAGCGGGGAGCTGTTTTTT. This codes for CASSLGQISGELFF.

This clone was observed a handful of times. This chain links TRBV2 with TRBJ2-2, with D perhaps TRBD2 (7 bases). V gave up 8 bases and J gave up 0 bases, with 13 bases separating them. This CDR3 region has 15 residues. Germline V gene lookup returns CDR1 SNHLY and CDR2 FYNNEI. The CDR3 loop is CASGEGHANTGELFF. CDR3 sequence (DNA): TGTGCCAGCGGGGAGGGACACGCGAACACCGGGGAGCTGTTTTTT.

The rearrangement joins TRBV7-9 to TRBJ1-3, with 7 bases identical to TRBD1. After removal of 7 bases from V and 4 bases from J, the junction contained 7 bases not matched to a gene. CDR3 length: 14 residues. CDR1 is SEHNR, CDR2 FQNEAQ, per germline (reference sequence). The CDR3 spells CASTTPGQGNTIYF. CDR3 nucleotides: TGTGCCAGCACCACCCCGGGACAGGGAAACACCATATATTTT.

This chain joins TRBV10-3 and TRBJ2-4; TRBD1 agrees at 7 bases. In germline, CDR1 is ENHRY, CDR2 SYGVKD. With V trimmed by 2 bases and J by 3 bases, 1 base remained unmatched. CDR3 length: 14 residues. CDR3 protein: CAISETGVKNIQYF. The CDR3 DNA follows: TGTGCCATCAGTGAGACAGGGGTCAAAAACATTCAGTACTTC.

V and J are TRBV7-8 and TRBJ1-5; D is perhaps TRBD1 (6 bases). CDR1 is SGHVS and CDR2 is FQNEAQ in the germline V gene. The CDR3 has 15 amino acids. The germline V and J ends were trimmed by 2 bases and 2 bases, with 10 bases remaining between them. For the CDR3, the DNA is TGTGCCAGCAGCTTATTAGGGGGAGGCAATCAGCCCCAGCATTTT. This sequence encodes CASSLLGGGNQPQHF. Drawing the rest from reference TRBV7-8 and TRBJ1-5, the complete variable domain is GAGVSQSPRYKVAKRGQDVALRCDPISGHVSLFWYQQALGQGPEFLTYFQNEAQLDKSGLPSDRFFAERPEGSVSTLKIQRTQQEDSAVYLCASSLLGGGNQPQHFGDGTRLSIL.

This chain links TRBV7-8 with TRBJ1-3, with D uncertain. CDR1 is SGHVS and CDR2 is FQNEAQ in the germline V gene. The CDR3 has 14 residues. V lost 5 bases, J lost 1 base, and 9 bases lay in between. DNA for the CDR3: TGTGCCAGCAGCGCAGGAAGATCTGGAAACACCATATATTTT. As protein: CASSAGRSGNTIYF.

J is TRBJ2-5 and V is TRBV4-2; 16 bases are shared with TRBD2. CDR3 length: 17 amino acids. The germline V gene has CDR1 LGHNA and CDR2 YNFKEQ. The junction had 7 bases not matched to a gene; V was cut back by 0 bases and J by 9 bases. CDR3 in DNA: TGTGCCAGCAGCCAAGAGGGACTAGCGGGGGGGCCAGGTCCCCAGTACTTC. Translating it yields CASSQEGLAGGPGPQYF.

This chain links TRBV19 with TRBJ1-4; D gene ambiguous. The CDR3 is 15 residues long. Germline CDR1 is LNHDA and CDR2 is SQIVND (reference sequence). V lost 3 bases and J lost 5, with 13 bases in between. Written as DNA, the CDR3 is TGTGCCAGTAGTATCGTTTGGGGAGCGAATGAAAAACTGTTTTTT. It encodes CASSIVWGANEKLFF. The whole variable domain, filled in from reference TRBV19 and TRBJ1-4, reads DGGITQSPKYLFRKEGQNVTLSCEQNLNHDAMYWYRQDPGQGLRLIYYSQIVNDFQKGDIAEGYSVSREKKESFPLTVTSAQKNPTAFYLCASSIVWGANEKLFFGSGTQLSVL.

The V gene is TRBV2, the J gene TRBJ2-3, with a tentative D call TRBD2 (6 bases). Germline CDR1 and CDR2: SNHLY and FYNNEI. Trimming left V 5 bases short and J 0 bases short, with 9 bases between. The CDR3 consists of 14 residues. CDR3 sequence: CASSIAESTDTQYF. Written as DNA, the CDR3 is TGTGCCAGCAGTATAGCGGAAAGCACAGATACGCAGTATTTT.

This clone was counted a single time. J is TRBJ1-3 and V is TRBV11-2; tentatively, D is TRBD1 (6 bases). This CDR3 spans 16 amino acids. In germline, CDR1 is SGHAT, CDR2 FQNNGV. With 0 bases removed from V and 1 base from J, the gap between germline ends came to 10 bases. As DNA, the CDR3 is TGTGCCAGCAGCTTAGATCTGGGGGCATCTGGAAACACCATATATTTT. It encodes CASSLDLGASGNTIYF.

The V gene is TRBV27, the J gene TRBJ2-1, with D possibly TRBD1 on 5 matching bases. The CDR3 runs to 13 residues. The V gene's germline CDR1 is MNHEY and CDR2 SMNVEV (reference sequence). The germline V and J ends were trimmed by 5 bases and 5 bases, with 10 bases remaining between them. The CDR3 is CASSARVDNEQFF. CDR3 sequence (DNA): TGTGCCAGCAGTGCCAGGGTAGACAATGAGCAGTTCTTC.

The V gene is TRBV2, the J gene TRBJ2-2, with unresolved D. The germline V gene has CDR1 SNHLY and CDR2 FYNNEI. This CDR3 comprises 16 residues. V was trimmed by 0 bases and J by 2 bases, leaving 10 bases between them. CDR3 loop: CASSEASNPNTGELFF. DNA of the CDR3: TGTGCCAGCAGTGAAGCTAGTAACCCTAACACCGGGGAGCTGTTTTTT.

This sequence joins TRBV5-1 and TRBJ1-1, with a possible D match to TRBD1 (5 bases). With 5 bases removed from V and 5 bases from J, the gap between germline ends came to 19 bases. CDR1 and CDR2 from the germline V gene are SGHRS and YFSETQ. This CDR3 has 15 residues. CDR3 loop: CASREPQGSRTEAFF. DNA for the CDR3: TGCGCCAGCAGGGAACCCCAGGGAAGTCGAACTGAAGCTTTCTTT.

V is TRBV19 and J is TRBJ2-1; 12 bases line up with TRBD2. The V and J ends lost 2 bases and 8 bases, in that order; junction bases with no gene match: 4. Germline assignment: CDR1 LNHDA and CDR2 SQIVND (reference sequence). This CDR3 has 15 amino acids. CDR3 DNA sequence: TGTGCCAGTAGTATAACTAGCGGGGGGCTTCATGAGCAGTTCTTC. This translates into CASSITSGGLHEQFF.

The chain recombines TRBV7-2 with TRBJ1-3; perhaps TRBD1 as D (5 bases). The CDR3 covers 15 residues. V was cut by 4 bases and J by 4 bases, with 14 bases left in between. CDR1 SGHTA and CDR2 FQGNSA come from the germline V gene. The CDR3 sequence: CASSYGGAGGNTIYF. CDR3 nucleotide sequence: TGTGCCAGCAGCTACGGGGGTGCGGGAGGAAACACCATATATTTT.